This T cell receptor beta chain was sequenced for a study of blood T cell repertoires in COVID-19. Some clones are missing from TCRdb's copy, which holds only in-frame ones; the method was immunoSEQ multiplex PCR. Of under 250,000 clones in the sample, approximately 81% were seen once. The CDR3 is 12 amino acids. The germline V gene encodes CDR1 MNHNY and CDR2 SVGAGI (reference sequence). V lost 7 bases and J 9 bases, leaving 10 bases between the germline ends. The TCR was taken from a woman aged 55-70 years who had recovered from COVID-19. The chain has TRBV6-6 and TRBJ1-6; D remains unclear. Sequenced sample: peripheral blood. In DNA form, the CDR3 reads TGTGCCAGCAAGGTTGGAGGTTCACCCCTCCACTTT. Protein: CASKVGGSPLHF.